These T cell receptor beta chains were read from a single sample in a study of T-cell reconstitution after alpha-beta-depleted transplantation in children. From the PCR reads, TCRdb called clonotypes with MiXCR, one entry per CDR3 protein. The table includes around 500,000 distinct CDR3 sequences, about an eighth detected once. The sequences come from PBMCs from the stem cell graft donor, collected from the stem cell graft. The receptors come from a human donor who donated a stem cell graft to a child with combined immunodeficiency. The CDR3 runs from the conserved cysteine through the conserved F or W. D genes are given only for firm matches. Clone size is not always given. Where it is, it says once, few, many or a class for expanded clones.

clone_size j_call v_call d_call cdr3_nt cdr3_aa
once TRBJ2-1 TRBV12-3/TRBV12-4 TRBD2 TGTGCCAGCAGTTTAGGAACTAGCGGGAGTTCTCCTTACAATGAGCAGTTCTTC CASSLGTSGSSPYNEQFF
- TRBJ2-1 TRBV9 - TGTGCCAGCAGGGTAGCACCGGGAGCGGGCAATGAGCAGTTCTTC CASRVAPGAGNEQFF
- TRBJ1-2 TRBV12-3/TRBV12-4 TRBD1 TGTGCCAGCAGTACAGGGACAGATTTCTATGGCTACACCTTC CASSTGTDFYGYTF
many TRBJ2-5 TRBV24-1 - TGTGCCACCAGTGATGCAAGGGTGGGAAGAGAGGCCCAGTACTTC CATSDARVGREAQYF
many TRBJ2-7 TRBV12-3/TRBV12-4 - TGTGCCAGCAGTTTATACGGCGGAATCTTCTACGAGCAGTACTTC CASSLYGGIFYEQYF
many TRBJ1-1 TRBV19 TRBD1 TGTGCCAGTAGTGTGACAGGGGGTAGTTCTGAAGCTTTCTTT CASSVTGGSSEAFF
- TRBJ2-5 TRBV9 - TGTGCCAGCAGCGTATCTAGCACTCAAGAGACCCAGTACTTC CASSVSSTQETQYF
few TRBJ2-2 TRBV12-3/TRBV12-4 - TGTGCCAGCAGTCCTTCAGAGCCTCGGGACACCGGGGAGCTGTTTTTT CASSPSEPRDTGELFF
few TRBJ2-3 TRBV30 - TGTGCCTGGAGTGTAACACGGAGCACAGATACGCAGTATTTT CAWSVTRSTDTQYF
- TRBJ2-2 TRBV6-2/TRBV6-3 - TGTGCCAGCACACGGATTCCCGGGGAGCTGTTTTTT CASTRIPGELFF
many TRBJ2-7 TRBV20-1 - TGCAGTGCTAGAGATCGGGACAAGCCCTCCTACGAGCAGTACTTC CSARDRDKPSYEQYF
- TRBJ1-3 TRBV10-3 TRBD1 TGTGCCACCCGCCCGCGGACAGGGGATAGAAACACCATATATTTT CATRPRTGDRNTIYF
few TRBJ2-2 TRBV30 - TGTGCCTGGAGTGTACGGTTCGGCACCGGGGAGCTGTTTTTT CAWSVRFGTGELFF
few TRBJ2-7 TRBV5-5 - TGTGCCAGCAGCTTCGAGTGGCGAGATGACGAGCAGTACTTC CASSFEWRDDEQYF
many TRBJ2-1 TRBV10-3 - TGTGCCATCAGTGTTCTGGGGGCAGACAATGAGCAGTTCTTC CAISVLGADNEQFF
few TRBJ2-7 TRBV28 - TGTGCCAGCAGTTTGGCAGCCTACGCGGAGCAGTACTTC CASSLAAYAEQYF
few TRBJ2-3 TRBV25-1 - TGTGCCAGCAGTCTCCAGGGAAAACGTCTCACAGATACGCAGTATTTT CASSLQGKRLTDTQYF
few TRBJ2-5 TRBV4-3 - TGCGCCAGCAGCCCCCGGATGTGGGCGGAGACCCAGTACTTC CASSPRMWAETQYF
- TRBJ2-2 TRBV4-3 TRBD2 TGCGCCAGCAGCCAAGCTAGCGGGAACACCGGGGAGCTGTTTTTT CASSQASGNTGELFF
- TRBJ1-5 TRBV20-1 - TGCAGTGCTAGAAAGGGTGGAGCGACTAGCAATCAGCCCCAGCATTTT CSARKGGATSNQPQHF
few TRBJ2-7 TRBV20-1 TRBD1 TGCAGTGCGGTGGGACAGAGTCTCTACGAGCAGTACTTC CSAVGQSLYEQYF
few TRBJ2-3 TRBV12-5 - TGTGCTAGTGGTTTGACAACAGATACGCAGTATTTT CASGLTTDTQYF
many TRBJ2-7 TRBV5-5 TRBD2 TGTGCCAGCAGCCCAGGACTAGCGGGAGTGGAGAACGAGCAGTACTTC CASSPGLAGVENEQYF
- TRBJ2-1 TRBV27 TRBD2 TGTGCCAGCAGGCCTAGCGGGGGGCTCCACAATGAGCAGTTCTTC CASRPSGGLHNEQFF
- TRBJ2-3 TRBV20-1 TRBD2 TGCAGTGCTACCCCTAGCGGGAGAGGCGATACGCAGTATTTT CSATPSGRGDTQYF
few TRBJ2-5 TRBV15 TRBD2 TGTGCCACCAGCCGGGGGACAGGACTAGCGGGAAAGAGAGGAGAGACCCAGTACTTC CATSRGTGLAGKRGETQYF
many TRBJ2-2 TRBV29-1 - TGCAGCGTCGGCGGTCGTATGAACACCGGGGAGCTGTTTTTT CSVGGRMNTGELFF
few TRBJ2-7 TRBV5-5 - TGTGCCAGCAGCCCAGGAATCAGCTCCTACGAGCAGTACTTC CASSPGISSYEQYF
- TRBJ2-1 TRBV11-2 TRBD1 TGTGCCAGCAGCTTTCGGCAGGGGGCGGATGAGCAGTTCTTC CASSFRQGADEQFF
- TRBJ1-2 TRBV19 - TGTGCCAGTAGTCCCCGGGACATTTTTGGCTACACCTTC CASSPRDIFGYTF
- TRBJ2-5 TRBV12-3/TRBV12-4 TRBD2 TGTGCCAGCACCTCTTATCTGTCCCTAGCGGACCAAGAGACCCAGTACTTC CASTSYLSLADQETQYF
many TRBJ2-5 TRBV7-7 TRBD1 TGTGCTAGCAGCCAGGGGACAGGGGGCTTGGAGACCCAGTACTTC CASSQGTGGLETQYF
- TRBJ1-5 TRBV29-1 TRBD1 TGCAGCGTTGTTACAGGGGGCGAGCCCCAGCATTTT CSVVTGGEPQHF
- TRBJ2-2 TRBV5-4 - TGTGCCAGCAGTCGGGACCACAACACCGGGGAGCTGTTTTTT CASSRDHNTGELFF
- TRBJ1-1 TRBV2 - TGTGCCAGCAGTGATTCGGAACCCCCGGGTCGACTGGGGACTGAAGCTTTCTTT CASSDSEPPGRLGTEAFF
many TRBJ2-7 TRBV6-4 - TGTGCCAGCAGTGACGGAGAAGGGGGCGAGCAGTACTTC CASSDGEGGEQYF
few TRBJ1-2 TRBV5-1 - TGCGCCAGCAGCTTTTTCAGGGAAGATGGCTACACCTTC CASSFFREDGYTF
- TRBJ2-1 TRBV9 - TGTGCCAGCAGCCCCAGGGACGGAAACAATGAGCAGTTCTTC CASSPRDGNNEQFF
many TRBJ1-2 TRBV5-1 - TGCGCCAGCAGCTTGGTAACGGACTATGGCTACACCTTC CASSLVTDYGYTF
- TRBJ1-6 TRBV7-3 - TGTGCCAGCAGCTTCGGGATAGATTCACCCCTCCACTTT CASSFGIDSPLHF
few TRBJ2-7 TRBV20-1 - TGCAGTGCTAGAGATATTGTTAGTTCCCACGAGCAGTACTTC CSARDIVSSHEQYF
- TRBJ2-1 TRBV11-3 - TGTGCCAGCAGCTTTTTGACATCCCCCCTTAGTGAGCAGTTCTTC CASSFLTSPLSEQFF
once TRBJ2-3 TRBV11-2 TRBD2 TGTGCCAGCGGACCGGGACTAGCGGGGTCAGATACGCAGTATTTT CASGPGLAGSDTQYF
few TRBJ2-7 TRBV20-1 TRBD2 TGCAGTGCTAGATCGATAGCGGGAGGGCCCCCCTACGAGCAGTACTTC CSARSIAGGPPYEQYF
many TRBJ1-2 TRBV12-3/TRBV12-4 - TGTGCCAGCAGTTTAGTCGGGAGTCCCGCGAATGGCTACACCTTC CASSLVGSPANGYTF
many TRBJ1-1 TRBV6-5 - TGTGCCAGCAAAGACGCGAACACTGAAGCTTTCTTT CASKDANTEAFF
- TRBJ2-7 TRBV12-3/TRBV12-4 - TGTGCCAGCAGCGACGGGCGAGGGGACAACTCCTACGAGCAGTACTTC CASSDGRGDNSYEQYF
few TRBJ2-5 TRBV20-1 TRBD2 TGCAGTGCTAGTTCGGCTAGCGGGGCGCAAGAGACCCAGTACTTC CSASSASGAQETQYF
many TRBJ2-1 TRBV6-2/TRBV6-3 - TGTGCCAGCAGTTACAGGGGTAATGAGCAGTTCTTC CASSYRGNEQFF
few TRBJ2-3 TRBV28 - TGTGCCAGCAGTTTCAATCCAGGGTGGGGAAGCACAGATACGCAGTATTTT CASSFNPGWGSTDTQYF
- TRBJ2-7 TRBV4-3 - TGCGCCAGCAGCCAAGAGCCTGGAGGATCCTACGAGCAGTACTTC CASSQEPGGSYEQYF
many TRBJ2-7 TRBV6-1 TRBD2 TGTGCCAGCAGCCCCGGGGTATGGCGGGGGTCCTACGAGCAGTACTTC CASSPGVWRGSYEQYF